This T cell receptor beta chain was identified in a study of blood T cell repertoires in COVID-19. Study details: Acute and convalescent COVID-19 samples came from the United States, Italy and Spain.

Authors' methods: Amplification from reference gene primers served as the basis for estimated nucleated cell counts. TCRdb keeps only in-frame clones here, not all; method: immunoSEQ multiplex PCR. The DNA was the basis for D and trimming; V, J and clone size are from that table. Of 120,000 or so clones in the sample, around 83% were seen once. Sequencing input: peripheral blood. This clonotype was sampled from an elderly man with active or convalescent COVID-19.

CDR3: CASSPPLGVVTEAFF. The CDR3 DNA follows: TGTGCCAGCAGTCCCCCTTTAGGGGTCGTCACTGAAGCTTTCTTT. The V call is TRBV28, the J call TRBJ1-1; D is perhaps TRBD1 (5 bases). The CDR3 has 15 amino acids. Germline CDR1 reads MDHEN; CDR2 reads SYDVKM. Trimming left V 5 bases short and J 4 bases short, with 17 bases between.